Presented here are 4 T cell receptor beta chains from one specimen sequenced in a study of blood T cell repertoires in COVID-19. Only in-frame clones appear in the TCRdb table, and some are missing; sequencing was by immunoSEQ multiplex PCR. The repertoire holds under 250,000 clones, with over 65% as singletons. Sample: peripheral blood. All receptors come from a woman aged 70-85 years with active or convalescent COVID-19.

The gene calls are TRBV27 and TRBJ2-1, with a possible D match to TRBD2 (6 bases). Trimming cost V 4 bases and J 0 bases, with 16 bases left between them. From germline, CDR1 is MNHEY and CDR2 SMNVEV (reference sequence). CDR3 length: 17 residues. CDR3 residues: CASSSRGGGSSYNEQFF. The CDR3, as DNA: TGTGCCAGCAGTTCGCGGGGCGGTGGGAGCTCCTACAATGAGCAGTTCTTC.

V is TRBV7-8 and J is TRBJ2-3; 12 bases agree with TRBD2. The germline gives CDR1 SGHVS, CDR2 FQNEAQ. The CDR3 extends over 18 amino acids. V trimming: 5 bases; J trimming: 5 bases; junction bases outside the gene matches: 14. The CDR3 DNA sequence: TGTGCCAGCAGCCGCTTGAACCCGGGACTAGCGGGTCTAGATACGCAGTATTTT. Encoded protein: CASSRLNPGLAGLDTQYF. Full variable domain (rest looked up from reference TRBV7-8 and TRBJ2-3): GAGVSQSPRYKVAKRGQDVALRCDPISGHVSLFWYQQALGQGPEFLTYFQNEAQLDKSGLPSDRFFAERPEGSVSTLKIQRTQQEDSAVYLCASSRLNPGLAGLDTQYFGPGTRLTVL.

V usage is TRBV18 and J usage is TRBJ1-5; 11 bases map to TRBD1. CDR3 length: 15 residues. In germline, CDR1 is KGHSH, CDR2 LQKENI. V was clipped by 5 bases and J by 5 bases; unmatched bases: 5. In DNA, the CDR3 is TGTGCCAGCTCAGCGGACAGGGGGCCGCATCAGCCCCAGCATTTT. Its translation is CASSADRGPHQPQHF.

This CDR3 reads CASSLVRGGASYNEQFF. The CDR3 nucleotides are TGTGCCAGCAGCTTAGTCCGGGGGGGGGCCTCCTACAATGAGCAGTTCTTC. V usage is TRBV11-2 and J usage is TRBJ2-1, with TRBD2 matching over 8 bases. The CDR3 consists of 17 residues. The germline V gene has CDR1 SGHAT and CDR2 FQNNGV. V dropped 1 base and J dropped 0; count of bases not matched to a gene: 5.